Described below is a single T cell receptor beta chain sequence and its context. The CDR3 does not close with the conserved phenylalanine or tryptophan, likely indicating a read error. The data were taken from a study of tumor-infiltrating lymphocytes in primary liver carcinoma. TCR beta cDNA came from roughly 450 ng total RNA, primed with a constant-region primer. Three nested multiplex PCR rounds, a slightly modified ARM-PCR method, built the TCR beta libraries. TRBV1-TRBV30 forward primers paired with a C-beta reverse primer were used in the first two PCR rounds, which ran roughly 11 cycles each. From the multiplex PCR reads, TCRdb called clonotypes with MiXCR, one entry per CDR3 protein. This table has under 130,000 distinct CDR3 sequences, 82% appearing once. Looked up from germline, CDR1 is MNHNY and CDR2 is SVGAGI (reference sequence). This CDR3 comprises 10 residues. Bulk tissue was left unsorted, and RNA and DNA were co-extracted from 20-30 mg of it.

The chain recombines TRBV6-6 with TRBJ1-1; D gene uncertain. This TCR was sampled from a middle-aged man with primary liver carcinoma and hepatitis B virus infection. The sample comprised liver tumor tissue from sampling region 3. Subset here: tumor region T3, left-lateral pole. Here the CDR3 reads CANSSEKAFS. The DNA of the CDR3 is TGTGCCAACAGTTCGGAGAAAGCTTTCTCT.